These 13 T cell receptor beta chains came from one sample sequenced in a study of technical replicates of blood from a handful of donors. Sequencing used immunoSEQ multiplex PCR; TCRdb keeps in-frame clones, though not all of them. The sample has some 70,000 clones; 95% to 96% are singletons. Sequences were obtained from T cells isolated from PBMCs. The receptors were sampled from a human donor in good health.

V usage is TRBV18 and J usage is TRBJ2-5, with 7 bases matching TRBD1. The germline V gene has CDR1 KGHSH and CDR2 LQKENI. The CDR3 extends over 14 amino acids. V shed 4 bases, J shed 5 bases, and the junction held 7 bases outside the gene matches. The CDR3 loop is CASSQGQTGETQYF. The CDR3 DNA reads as TGTGCCAGCTCACAGGGACAGACGGGTGAGACCCAGTACTTC.

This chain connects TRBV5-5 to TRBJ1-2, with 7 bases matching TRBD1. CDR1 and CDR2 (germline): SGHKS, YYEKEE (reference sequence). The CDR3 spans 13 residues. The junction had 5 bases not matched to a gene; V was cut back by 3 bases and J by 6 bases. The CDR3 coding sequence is TGTGCCAGCAGCTATACAGGGGAGCATGGCTACACCTTC. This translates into CASSYTGEHGYTF.

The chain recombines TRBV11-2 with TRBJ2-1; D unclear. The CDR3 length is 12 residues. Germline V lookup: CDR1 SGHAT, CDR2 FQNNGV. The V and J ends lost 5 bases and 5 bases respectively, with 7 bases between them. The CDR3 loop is CASSPTDNEQFF. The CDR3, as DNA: TGTGCCAGCAGCCCTACGGACAATGAGCAGTTCTTC.

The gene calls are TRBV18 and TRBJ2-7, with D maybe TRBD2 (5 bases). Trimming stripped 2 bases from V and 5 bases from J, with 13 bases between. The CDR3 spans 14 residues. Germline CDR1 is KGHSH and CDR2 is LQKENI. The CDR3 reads CASSPGPGRNEQYF. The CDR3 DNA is TGTGCCAGCTCACCAGGCCCGGGAAGGAACGAGCAGTACTTC. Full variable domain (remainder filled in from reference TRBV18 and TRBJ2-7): NAGVMQNPRHLVRRRGQEARLRCSPMKGHSHVYWYRQLPEEGLKFMVYLQKENIIDESGMPKERFSAEFPKEGPSILRIQQVVRGDSAAYFCASSPGPGRNEQYFGPGTRLTVT.

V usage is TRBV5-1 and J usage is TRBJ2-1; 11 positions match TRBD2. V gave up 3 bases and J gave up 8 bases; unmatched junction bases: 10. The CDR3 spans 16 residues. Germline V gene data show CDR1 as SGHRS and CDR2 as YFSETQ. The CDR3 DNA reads TGCGCCAGCAGCTGGCCTCCTAGCGGGAGGCGCGATGAGCAGTTCTTC. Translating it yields CASSWPPSGRRDEQFF. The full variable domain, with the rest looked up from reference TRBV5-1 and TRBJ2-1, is KAGVTQTPRYLIKTRGQQVTLSCSPISGHRSVSWYQQTPGQGLQFLFEYFSETQRNKGNFPGRFSGRQFSNSRSEMNVSTLELGDSALYLCASSWPPSGRRDEQFFGPGTRLTVL.

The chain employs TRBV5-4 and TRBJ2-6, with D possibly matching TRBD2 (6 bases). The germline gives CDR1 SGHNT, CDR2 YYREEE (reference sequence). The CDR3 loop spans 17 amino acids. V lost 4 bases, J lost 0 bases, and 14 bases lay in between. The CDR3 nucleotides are TGTGCCAGCAGCGGCGGGACGGCCAGCTCTGGGGCCAACGTCCTGACTTTC. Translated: CASSGGTASSGANVLTF.

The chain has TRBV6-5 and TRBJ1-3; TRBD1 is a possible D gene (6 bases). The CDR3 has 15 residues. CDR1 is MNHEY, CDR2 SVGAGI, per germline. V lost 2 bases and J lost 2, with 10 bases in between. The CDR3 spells CASSYMGAPGNTIYF. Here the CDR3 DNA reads TGTGCCAGCAGTTACATGGGGGCCCCTGGAAACACCATATATTTT.

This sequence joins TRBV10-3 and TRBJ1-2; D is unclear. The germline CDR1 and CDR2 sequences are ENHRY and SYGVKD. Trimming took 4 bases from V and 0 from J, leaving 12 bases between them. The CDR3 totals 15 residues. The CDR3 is CAISGPKTTNYGYTF. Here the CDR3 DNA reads TGTGCCATCAGTGGGCCGAAAACTACTAACTATGGCTACACCTTC.

The CDR3, as DNA: TGTGCCAGCAGCCCGAGGGCCTCGAACACCGGGGAGCTGTTTTTT. Its translation: CASSPRASNTGELFF. V gene TRBV7-3 combines with J gene TRBJ2-2, with a possible D match to TRBD2 (5 bases). The CDR3 is 15 residues long. Germline CDR1 is SGHTA and CDR2 is FQGTGA. Trimming pared 5 bases from V and 0 bases from J, leaving 10 bases between.

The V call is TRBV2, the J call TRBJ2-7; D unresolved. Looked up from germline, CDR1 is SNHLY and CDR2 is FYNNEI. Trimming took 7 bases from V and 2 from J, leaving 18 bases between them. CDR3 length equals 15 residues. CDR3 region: CASNAQQALPYEQYF. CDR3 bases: TGTGCCAGCAACGCCCAGCAGGCCTTACCCTACGAGCAGTACTTC.

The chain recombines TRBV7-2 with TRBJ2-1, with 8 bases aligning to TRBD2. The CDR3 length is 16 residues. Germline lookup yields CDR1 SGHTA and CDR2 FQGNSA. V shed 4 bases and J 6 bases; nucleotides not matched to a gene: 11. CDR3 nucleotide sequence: TGTGCCAGCAGCTCAGGAGCGGGAGACTGGGTCAATGAGCAGTTCTTC. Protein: CASSSGAGDWVNEQFF.

CDR3 DNA sequence: TGTGCCAGCAGTGGAGGTCTACAGGCGACGGACACCATATATTTT. This encodes CASSGGLQATDTIYF. The V call is TRBV25-1, the J call TRBJ1-3; tentatively, D is TRBD1 (5 bases). The V gene's germline CDR1 is MGHDK and CDR2 SYGVNS. This CDR3 has 15 residues. Deletions cut 4 bases from V and 8 bases from J, with 18 bases between.

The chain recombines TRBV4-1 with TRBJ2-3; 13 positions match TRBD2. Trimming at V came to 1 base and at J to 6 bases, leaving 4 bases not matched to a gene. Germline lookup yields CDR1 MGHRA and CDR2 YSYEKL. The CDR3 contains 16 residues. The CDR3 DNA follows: TGCGCCAGCAGCCAAGGTCGACTAGCGGGGGGTGATACGCAGTATTTT. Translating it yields CASSQGRLAGGDTQYF.